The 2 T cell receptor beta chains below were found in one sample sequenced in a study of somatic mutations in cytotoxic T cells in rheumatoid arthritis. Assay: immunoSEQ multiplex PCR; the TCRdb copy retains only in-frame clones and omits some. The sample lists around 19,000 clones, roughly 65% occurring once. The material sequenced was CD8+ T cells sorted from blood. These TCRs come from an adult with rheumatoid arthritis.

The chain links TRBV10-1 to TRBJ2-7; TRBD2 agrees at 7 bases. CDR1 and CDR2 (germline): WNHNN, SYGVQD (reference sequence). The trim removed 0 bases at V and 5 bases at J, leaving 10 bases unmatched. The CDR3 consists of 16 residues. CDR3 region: CASSESSGRDRHEQYF. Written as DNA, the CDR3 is TGCGCCAGCAGTGAGTCGTCAGGGAGGGATCGGCACGAGCAGTACTTC.

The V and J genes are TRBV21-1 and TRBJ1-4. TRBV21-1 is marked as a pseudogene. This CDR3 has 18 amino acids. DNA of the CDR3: TGTGCCAGCAGCTCCACCGGGACCGGGGGCAGGGGTTATGAAAAACTGTTTTTT. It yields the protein CASSSTGTGGRGYEKLFF.